The 2 T cell receptor beta chains listed next were all sequenced from one sample in a study of cytomegalovirus exposure and HLA in healthy donors. PCR involved 60 Vbeta and 13 Jbeta primers. Some clones are missing from TCRdb's copy, which holds only in-frame ones; the method was immunoSEQ multiplex PCR. The sample records some 150,000 clones, 79% being singletons. The sample was PBMCs. The receptor source for this set is a man between 50 and 59 years old in good health and CMV-seropositive.

In its sample, this clone was seen once. The chain recombines TRBV5-1 with TRBJ2-3, with D perhaps TRBD2 (6 bases). V was trimmed by 0 bases and J by 2 bases, leaving 13 bases between them. The CDR3 totals 16 residues. In germline, CDR1 is SGHRS, CDR2 YFSETQ. In DNA, the CDR3 is TGCGCCAGCAGCTTGGGGCGGGGAGCGACCACAGATACGCAGTATTTT. It translates to CASSLGRGATTDTQYF.

The sample holds one count of this clone. The chain has TRBV9 and TRBJ1-2; 10 bases fit TRBD1. Germline values: CDR1 SGDLS, CDR2 YYNGEE. Trimming cost V 3 bases and J 2 bases; bases outside gene matches: 7. CDR3 length equals 16 residues. Written as DNA, the CDR3 is TGTGCCAGCAGCGAGGGGGGGACAGGGGCGAACTATGGCTACACCTTC. It yields the protein CASSEGGTGANYGYTF.